These 28 T cell receptor beta chains were all obtained from the same sample, sequenced in a study of Ad26.COV2.S vaccination and SARS-CoV-2 variants. Specified treatment: some 19 received Ad26.COV2.S at low or high dose, single or two shots; roughly five received placebo; per-sample allocation not given. At day 63 after the first vaccine or placebo injection, samples were drawn. Some clones are missing from TCRdb's copy, which holds only in-frame ones; the method was immunoSEQ multiplex PCR. The data contain hundreds of thousands of clones, roughly nine tenths of them singletons. The sample consisted of peripheral blood, taken in a trial of Ad26.COV2.S vaccine versus placebo. These receptors came from a person aged 18 to 65 who received the Ad26.COV2.S COVID-19 vaccine or a placebo.

The chain uses TRBV5-8 and TRBJ1-1; weak D call: TRBD1 (5 bases). Trimming shortened V by 0 bases and J by 5 bases, and 11 bases separated the two germline ends. CDR1 is SGHTS and CDR2 is YDEGEE in the germline V gene. The CDR3 runs 14 residues. CDR3 nucleotides: TGTGCCAGCAGCTTGGCCCACCGGGGGACTGAAGCTTTCTTT. It yields the protein CASSLAHRGTEAFF. Using reference TRBV5-8 and TRBJ1-1 for the parts outside the CDR3, the full variable domain is EAGVTQSPTHLIKTRGQQATLRCSPISGHTSVYWYQQALGLGLQFLLWYDEGEERNRGNFPPRFSGRQFPNYSSELNVNALELEDSALYLCASSLAHRGTEAFFGQGTRLTVV.

This sequence joins TRBV7-9 and TRBJ1-4, with D possibly matching TRBD1 (5 bases). Germline CDR1 SEHNR, CDR2 FQNEAQ (reference sequence). The CDR3 is 15 residues long. The V and J ends lost 5 bases and 3 bases respectively, with 13 bases between them. CDR3 DNA sequence: TGTGCCAGCAGCAGAACAGGAGTTCCTAATGAAAAACTGTTTTTT. Translated, it gives CASSRTGVPNEKLFF.

The chain carries TRBV4-1 and TRBJ1-5; 8 bases are a match to TRBD1. This CDR3 has 16 amino acids. CDR1 and CDR2 (germline): MGHRA, YSYEKL. The J segment lost 3 bases and the V segment lost 1 base, leaving 5 bases of the junction unmatched. This CDR3 reads CASSQADRVDNQPQHF. The CDR3 coding sequence is TGCGCCAGCAGCCAAGCGGACAGGGTCGACAATCAGCCCCAGCATTTT.

This clone has just one count. This chain links TRBV19 with TRBJ2-5, with 10 positions matching TRBD1. The CDR3 consists of 14 residues. The V segment lost 6 bases and the J segment 4 bases; nucleotides outside the gene matches: 5. CDR1 and CDR2 (germline): LNHDA, SQIVND (reference sequence). The CDR3 coding sequence is TGTGCCAGTAGCCGGGACAGGGGCGCAGAGACCCAGTACTTC. This encodes CASSRDRGAETQYF.

This chain links TRBV7-8 with TRBJ1-1; weak D call: TRBD1 (6 bases). The CDR3 contains 15 residues. The V and J ends lost 1 base and 1 base respectively, with 10 bases between them. Germline lookup yields CDR1 SGHVS and CDR2 FQNEAQ. CDR3 in amino acids: CASSLEGHRNTEAFF. CDR3 sequence (DNA): TGTGCCAGCAGCTTAGAGGGACACAGGAACACTGAAGCTTTCTTT.

The chain recombines TRBV14 with TRBJ2-5, with TRBD2 identical over 9 bases. Germline-derived CDR1 and CDR2 are SGHDN and FVKESK. The trim removed 6 bases at V and 5 bases at J, leaving 10 bases unmatched. The CDR3 covers 15 residues. This chain's CDR3 is CASSFRLAVGETQYF. For the CDR3, the DNA is TGTGCCAGCAGTTTCAGACTAGCGGTAGGGGAGACCCAGTACTTC. Combining the CDR3 with reference TRBV14 and TRBJ2-5 gives the whole variable domain EAGVTQFPSHSVIEKGQTVTLRCDPISGHDNLYWYRRVMGKEIKFLLHFVKESKQDESGMPNNRFLAERTGGTYSTLKVQPAELEDSGVYFCASSFRLAVGETQYFGPGTRLLVL.

The rearrangement joins TRBV2 to TRBJ2-1; perhaps D is TRBD1 or TRBD2 (5 bases each). The CDR3 extends over 15 amino acids. The germline V gene has CDR1 SNHLY and CDR2 FYNNEI. Trimming stripped 4 bases from V and 10 bases from J, with 20 bases between. CDR3 bases: TGTGCCAGCAGTGGCGGGCAGGGCCTATGGGGGGAGCAGTTCTTC. Amino acid sequence: CASSGGQGLWGEQFF. Combining the CDR3 with reference TRBV2 and TRBJ2-1 gives the whole variable domain EPEVTQTPSHQVTQMGQEVILRCVPISNHLYFYWYRQILGQKVEFLVSFYNNEISEKSEIFDDQFSVERPDGSNFTLKIRSTKLEDSAMYFCASSGGQGLWGEQFFGPGTRLTVL.

The chain uses TRBV28 and TRBJ2-7; 9 bases map to TRBD1. The CDR3 spans 15 residues. V lost 4 bases and J lost 3; bases outside the gene matches: 7. Germline V gene data show CDR1 as MDHEN and CDR2 as SYDVKM. The CDR3 nucleotides read TGTGCCAGCAGTTCCGGGACAGGGAAATTCTACGAGCAGTACTTC. This encodes CASSSGTGKFYEQYF. Drawing the rest from reference TRBV28 and TRBJ2-7, the complete variable domain is DVKVTQSSRYLVKRTGEKVFLECVQDMDHENMFWYRQDPGLGLRLIYFSYDVKMKEKGDIPEGYSVSREKKERFSLILESASTNQTSMYLCASSSGTGKFYEQYFGPGTRLTVT.

The V call is TRBV5-1, the J call TRBJ1-2; D is uncertain. The germline V gene encodes CDR1 SGHRS and CDR2 YFSETQ. Trimming removed 4 bases from V and 7 bases from J, with 11 bases in between. This CDR3 region has 12 residues. CDR3 nucleotide sequence: TGCGCCAGCAGCGAACCCTCTGGTGGCTACACCTTC. Translating it yields CASSEPSGGYTF.

The chain carries TRBV27 and TRBJ2-1, with D possibly being TRBD1 (5 bases). The germline V gene has CDR1 MNHEY and CDR2 SMNVEV (reference sequence). V shed 0 bases and J shed 9 bases, with 18 bases lying between them. The CDR3 runs 16 residues. In DNA, the CDR3 is TGTGCCAGCAGTTTATCACAGGCCCCGATAGGACGTGAGCAGTTCTTC. Amino acid sequence: CASSLSQAPIGREQFF.

The chain employs TRBV2 and TRBJ2-1, with TRBD2 matching 7 bases. There are 15 residues in the CDR3. Trimming took 0 bases from V and 2 from J; bases not matched to a gene: 1. Germline V gene lookup returns CDR1 SNHLY and CDR2 FYNNEI. CDR3 loop: CASSEARGAYNEQFF. The CDR3 DNA reads TGTGCCAGCAGTGAAGCTCGGGGGGCCTACAATGAGCAGTTCTTC.

The table lists this clone with a few counts. The chain couples TRBV6-5 to TRBJ2-7; a weak D match, TRBD1 (6 bases). In germline, CDR1 is MNHEY, CDR2 SVGAGI. With 7 bases removed from V and 4 bases from J, the gap between germline ends came to 20 bases. The CDR3 sequence is 15 residues long. The CDR3 DNA reads as TGTGCCAGCAAACCTACCAGGGGACGCTCATACGAGCAGTACTTC. This encodes CASKPTRGRSYEQYF.

Note on this clone: This sample includes further DNA sequences coding for the same CDR3. The gene calls are TRBV9 and TRBJ1-2; no clear D. Trimming shortened V by 2 bases and J by 2 bases, and 7 bases separated the two germline ends. This CDR3 has 13 residues. Germline CDR1 and CDR2: SGDLS and YYNGEE. The CDR3 is CASSVSGNYGYTF. DNA for the CDR3: TGTGCCAGCAGCGTTTCCGGGAACTATGGCTACACCTTC.

The chain has TRBV5-8 and TRBJ2-7, with TRBD1 matching over 8 bases. After removal of 5 bases from V and 0 bases from J, the junction contained 4 bases not matched to a gene. The germline CDR1 and CDR2 sequences are SGHTS and YDEGEE. The CDR3 consists of 14 residues. The DNA for the CDR3 is TGTGCCAGCAGTCGGGACAGGCCCTCCTACGAGCAGTACTTC. Amino acid sequence: CASSRDRPSYEQYF. Filled out from reference TRBV5-8 and TRBJ2-7, the complete variable domain reads EAGVTQSPTHLIKTRGQQATLRCSPISGHTSVYWYQQALGLGLQFLLWYDEGEERNRGNFPPRFSGRQFPNYSSELNVNALELEDSALYLCASSRDRPSYEQYFGPGTRLTVT.

V gene TRBV9 combines with J gene TRBJ1-1, with D uncertain. V was cut by 4 bases and J by 8 bases, with 15 bases left in between. CDR1 is SGDLS, CDR2 YYNGEE, per germline. The CDR3 contains 13 residues. The CDR3 sequence: CASSPAPPREAFF. The CDR3 DNA reads as TGTGCCAGCAGCCCCGCCCCTCCTAGGGAAGCTTTCTTT.

The V gene is TRBV18, the J gene TRBJ1-2; a possible D gene is TRBD1 (5 bases). V was cut by 3 bases and J by 7 bases, with 15 bases left in between. The CDR3 totals 14 residues. Germline V CDR1 and CDR2: KGHSH, LQKENI. CDR3 sequence: CASSPREGGGGYTF. In DNA, the CDR3 is TGTGCCAGCTCACCTCGTGAGGGCGGGGGTGGCTACACCTTC.

V gene TRBV9 combines with J gene TRBJ2-1; 8 bases align to TRBD2. The CDR3 loop spans 15 amino acids. J lost 7 bases, V lost 4 bases, and 10 bases had no gene match. Germline lookup yields CDR1 SGDLS and CDR2 YYNGEE. CDR3: CASSLSGSGTNEQFF. CDR3 sequence (DNA): TGTGCCAGCAGCCTCAGCGGGAGCGGAACAAATGAGCAGTTCTTC.

The chain carries TRBV19 and TRBJ1-6; D remains unclear. Germline CDR1 is LNHDA and CDR2 is SQIVND (reference sequence). Trimming cost V 3 bases and J 7 bases, with 10 bases left between them. This CDR3 contains 14 residues. The CDR3 region is CASSIRPPNSPLHF. In nucleotides, the CDR3 is TGTGCCAGTAGTATTAGGCCGCCCAATTCACCCCTCCACTTT.

This clone was seen just once. Possible read error: a much larger clone is one base away. The sample contains more than one DNA sequence encoding this CDR3. The chain carries TRBV2 and TRBJ1-2, with unresolved D. CDR1 SNHLY and CDR2 FYNNEI come from the germline V gene. Trimming pared 1 base from V and 5 bases from J, leaving 2 bases between. This CDR3 comprises 11 residues. CDR3 sequence reads: CASSEEYGYTF. In nucleotides, the CDR3 is TGTGCCAGCAGTGAAGAGTATGGCTACACCTTC.

This chain links TRBV7-2 with TRBJ2-7; D is unclear. V lost 5 bases, J lost 7 bases, and 9 bases lay in between. CDR1 and CDR2 (germline): SGHTA, FQGNSA. The CDR3 is made up of 11 amino acids. The CDR3 sequence is CASSPAWEQYF. DNA for the CDR3: TGTGCCAGCAGCCCCGCCTGGGAGCAGTACTTC.

This clone was seen a few times. The chain is built from TRBV7-2 and TRBJ2-1; D is perhaps TRBD2 (7 bases). This CDR3 spans 15 amino acids. Germline CDR1 is SGHTA and CDR2 is FQGNSA. Trimming pared 2 bases from V and 6 bases from J, leaving 14 bases between. The CDR3 nucleotides are TGTGCCAGCAGCTTATACGGCGGGGGCTTCAATGAGCAGTTCTTC. Translating gives CASSLYGGGFNEQFF.

This sequence joins TRBV27 and TRBJ2-7; the D is unclear. Germline V gives CDR1 MNHEY, CDR2 SMNVEV (reference sequence). This CDR3 has 15 residues. With 5 bases removed from V and 4 bases from J, the gap between germline ends came to 18 bases. Here the CDR3 reads CASSVGYPSNYEQYF. The CDR3 DNA sequence: TGTGCCAGCAGTGTAGGGTATCCCTCCAATTACGAGCAGTACTTC.

In this sample, this clone turned up once. The J gene is TRBJ2-5, the V gene TRBV4-3; D remains unclear. Trimming left V 0 bases short and J 5 bases short, with 13 bases between. Germline assignment: CDR1 LGHNA and CDR2 YSLEER. CDR3 length: 15 residues. The CDR3 nucleotides read TGCGCCAGCAGCCAAGACGGTGGGCCCCGGGAGACCCAGTACTTC. This sequence encodes CASSQDGGPRETQYF.

V and J are TRBV5-6 and TRBJ1-6; D is unclear. The CDR3 sequence is 13 residues long. Germline V gene lookup returns CDR1 SGHDT and CDR2 YYEEEE. V was shortened by 4 bases and J by 9 bases, with 11 bases between the two germline ends. CDR3 in amino acids: CASSPPRASPLHF. As DNA, the CDR3 is TGTGCCAGCAGCCCGCCAAGGGCTTCACCCCTCCACTTT.

The rearrangement links TRBV7-9 to TRBJ1-5, with a weak D call TRBD1 (6 bases). Per germline, CDR1 SEHNR and CDR2 FQNEAQ (reference sequence). Trimming took 1 base from V and 7 from J, leaving 11 bases between them. The CDR3 has 14 amino acids. The CDR3 reads CASSLDREGQPQHF. CDR3 nucleotides: TGTGCCAGCAGCTTAGACAGGGAGGGGCAGCCCCAGCATTTT.

This clone came up a few times. J is TRBJ1-6 and V is TRBV7-2; the D is unclear. Trimming removed 5 bases from V and 6 bases from J, with 14 bases in between. The CDR3 has 15 amino acids. Germline V gene sequence: CDR1 SGHTA, CDR2 FQGNSA. The CDR3 bases are TGTGCCAGCAGCCCGAGTGGGCAGGCTAATTCACCCCTCCACTTT. It yields the protein CASSPSGQANSPLHF.

The chain recombines TRBV5-1 with TRBJ2-2, with D possibly being TRBD2 (6 bases). Trimming cost V 7 bases and J 4 bases, with 17 bases left between them. This CDR3 is 15 amino acids long. Germline-derived CDR1 and CDR2 are SGHRS and YFSETQ. The CDR3 DNA reads as TGCGCCAGCGGCGAAACCGTGGGGGGCACCGGGGAGCTGTTTTTT. Translating gives CASGETVGGTGELFF.

V and J are TRBV5-8 and TRBJ2-1; D is unresolved. Germline CDR1 reads SGHTS; CDR2 reads YDEGEE. V lost 3 bases to trimming and J lost 2 bases, with 12 bases between them. This CDR3 has 15 residues. CDR3 region: CASSWALDPYNEQFF. Written as DNA, the CDR3 is TGTGCCAGCAGCTGGGCTCTAGACCCCTACAATGAGCAGTTCTTC.